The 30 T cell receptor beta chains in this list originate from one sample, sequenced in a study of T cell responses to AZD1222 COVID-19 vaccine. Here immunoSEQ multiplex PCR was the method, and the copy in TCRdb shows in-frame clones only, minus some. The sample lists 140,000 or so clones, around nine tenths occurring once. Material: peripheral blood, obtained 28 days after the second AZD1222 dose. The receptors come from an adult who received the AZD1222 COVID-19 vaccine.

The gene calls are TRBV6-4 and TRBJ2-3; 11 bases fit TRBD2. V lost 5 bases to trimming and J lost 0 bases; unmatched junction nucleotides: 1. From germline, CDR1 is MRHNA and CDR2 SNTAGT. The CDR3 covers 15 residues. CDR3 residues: CASSWTSGSTDTQYF. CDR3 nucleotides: TGTGCCAGCAGTTGGACTAGCGGGAGCACAGATACGCAGTATTTT.

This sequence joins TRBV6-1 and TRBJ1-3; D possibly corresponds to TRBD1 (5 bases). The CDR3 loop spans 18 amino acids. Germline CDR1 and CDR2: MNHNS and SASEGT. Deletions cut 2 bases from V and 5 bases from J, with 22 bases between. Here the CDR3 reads CASSEYPNPGLQRNTIYF. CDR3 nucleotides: TGTGCCAGCAGTGAATATCCTAACCCGGGGCTCCAGAGAAACACCATATATTTT.

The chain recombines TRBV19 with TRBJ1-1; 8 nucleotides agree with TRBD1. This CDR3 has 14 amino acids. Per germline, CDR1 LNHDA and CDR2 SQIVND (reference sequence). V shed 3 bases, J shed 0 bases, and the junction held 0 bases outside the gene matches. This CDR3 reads CASSMDRVNTEAFF. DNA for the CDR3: TGTGCCAGTAGTATGGACAGGGTGAACACTGAAGCTTTCTTT.

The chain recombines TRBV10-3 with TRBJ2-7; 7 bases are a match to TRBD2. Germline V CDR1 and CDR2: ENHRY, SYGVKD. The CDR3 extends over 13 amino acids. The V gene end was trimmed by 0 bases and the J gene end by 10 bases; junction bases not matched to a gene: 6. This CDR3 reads CAISESAGEDQYF. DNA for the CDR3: TGTGCCATCAGTGAGTCTGCGGGAGAAGATCAGTACTTC.

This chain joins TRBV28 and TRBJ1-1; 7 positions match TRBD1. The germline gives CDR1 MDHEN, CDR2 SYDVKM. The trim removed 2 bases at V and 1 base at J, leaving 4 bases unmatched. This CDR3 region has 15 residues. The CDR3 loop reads CASSLLTGENTEAFF. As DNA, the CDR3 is TGTGCCAGCAGTTTACTTACAGGGGAGAACACTGAAGCTTTCTTT.

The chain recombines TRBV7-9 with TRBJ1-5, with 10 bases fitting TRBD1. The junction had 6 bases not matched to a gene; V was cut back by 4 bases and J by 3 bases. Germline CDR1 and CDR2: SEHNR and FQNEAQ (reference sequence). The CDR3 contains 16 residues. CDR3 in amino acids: CASSWSGTGANQPQHF. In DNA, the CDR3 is TGTGCCAGCAGCTGGTCCGGGACAGGGGCCAATCAGCCCCAGCATTTT. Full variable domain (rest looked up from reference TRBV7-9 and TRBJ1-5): DTGVSQNPRHKITKRGQNVTFRCDPISEHNRLYWYRQTLGQGPEFLTYFQNEAQLEKSRLLSDRFSAERPKGSFSTLEIQRTEQGDSAMYLCASSWSGTGANQPQHFGDGTRLSIL.

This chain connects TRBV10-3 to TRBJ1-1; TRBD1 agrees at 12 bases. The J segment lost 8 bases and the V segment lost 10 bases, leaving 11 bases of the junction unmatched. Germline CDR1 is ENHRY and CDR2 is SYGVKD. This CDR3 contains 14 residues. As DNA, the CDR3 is TGTGCCAGCTCTTCCGGGACAGGGGGCGAGGAAGCTTTCTTT. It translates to CASSSGTGGEEAFF.

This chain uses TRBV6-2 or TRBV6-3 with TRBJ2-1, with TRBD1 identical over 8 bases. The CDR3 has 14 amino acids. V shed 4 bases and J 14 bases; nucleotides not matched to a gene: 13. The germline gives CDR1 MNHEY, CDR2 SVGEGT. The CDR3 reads CASSSPTGAFKEFF. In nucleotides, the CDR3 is TGTGCCAGCAGTTCCCCGACAGGGGCGTTCAAGGAGTTCTTC.

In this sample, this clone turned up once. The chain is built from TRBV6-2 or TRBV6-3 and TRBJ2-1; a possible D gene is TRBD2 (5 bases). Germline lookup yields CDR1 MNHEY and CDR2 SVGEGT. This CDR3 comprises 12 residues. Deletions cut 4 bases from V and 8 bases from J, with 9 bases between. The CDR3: CASSSGSHEQFF. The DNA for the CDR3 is TGTGCCAGCAGTTCTGGGAGCCATGAGCAGTTCTTC.

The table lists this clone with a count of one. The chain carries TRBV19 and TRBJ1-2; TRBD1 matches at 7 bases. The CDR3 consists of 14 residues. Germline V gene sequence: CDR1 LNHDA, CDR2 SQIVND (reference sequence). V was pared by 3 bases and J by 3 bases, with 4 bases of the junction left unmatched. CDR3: CASSIPGQYYGYTF. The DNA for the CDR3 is TGTGCCAGTAGTATCCCGGGACAGTACTATGGCTACACCTTC. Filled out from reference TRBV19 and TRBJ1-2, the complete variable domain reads DGGITQSPKYLFRKEGQNVTLSCEQNLNHDAMYWYRQDPGQGLRLIYYSQIVNDFQKGDIAEGYSVSREKKESFPLTVTSAQKNPTAFYLCASSIPGQYYGYTFGSGTRLTVV.

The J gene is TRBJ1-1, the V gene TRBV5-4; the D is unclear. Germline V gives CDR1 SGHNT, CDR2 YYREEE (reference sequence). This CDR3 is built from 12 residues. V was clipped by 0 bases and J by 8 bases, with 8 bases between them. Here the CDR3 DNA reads TGTGCCAGCAGCTTGGGGACGGACGAAGCTTTCTTT. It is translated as CASSLGTDEAFF. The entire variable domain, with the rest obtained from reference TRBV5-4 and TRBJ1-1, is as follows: ETGVTQSPTHLIKTRGQQVTLRCSSQSGHNTVSWYQQALGQGPQFIFQYYREEENGRGNFPPRFSGLQFPNYSSELNVNALELDDSALYLCASSLGTDEAFFGQGTRLTVV.

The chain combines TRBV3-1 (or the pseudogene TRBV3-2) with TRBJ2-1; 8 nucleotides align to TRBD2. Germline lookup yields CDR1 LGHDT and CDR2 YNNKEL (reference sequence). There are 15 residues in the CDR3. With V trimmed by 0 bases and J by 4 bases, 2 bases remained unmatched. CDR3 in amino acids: CASSQEGGRYNEQFF. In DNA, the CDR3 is TGTGCCAGCAGCCAAGAGGGCGGGAGGTACAATGAGCAGTTCTTC.

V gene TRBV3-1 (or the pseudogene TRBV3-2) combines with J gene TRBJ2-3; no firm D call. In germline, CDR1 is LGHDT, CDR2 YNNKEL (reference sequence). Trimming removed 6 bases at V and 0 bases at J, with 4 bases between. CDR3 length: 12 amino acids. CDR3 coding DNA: TGTGCCAGCAGTCCTAGCACAGATACGCAGTATTTT. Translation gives CASSPSTDTQYF.

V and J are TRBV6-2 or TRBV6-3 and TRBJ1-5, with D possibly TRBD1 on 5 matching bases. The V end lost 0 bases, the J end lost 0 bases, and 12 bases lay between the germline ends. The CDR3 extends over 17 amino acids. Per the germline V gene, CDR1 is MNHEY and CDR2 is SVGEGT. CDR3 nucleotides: TGTGCCAGCAGTTACTCGGGGGGGACGGATAGCAATCAGCCCCAGCATTTT. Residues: CASSYSGGTDSNQPQHF.

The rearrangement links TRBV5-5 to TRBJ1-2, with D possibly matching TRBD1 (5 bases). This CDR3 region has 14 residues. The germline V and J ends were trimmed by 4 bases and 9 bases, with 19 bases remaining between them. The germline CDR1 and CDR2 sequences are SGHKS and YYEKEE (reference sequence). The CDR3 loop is CASSRDPTGWSYTF. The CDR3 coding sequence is TGTGCCAGCAGCAGGGACCCAACCGGATGGAGCTACACCTTC.

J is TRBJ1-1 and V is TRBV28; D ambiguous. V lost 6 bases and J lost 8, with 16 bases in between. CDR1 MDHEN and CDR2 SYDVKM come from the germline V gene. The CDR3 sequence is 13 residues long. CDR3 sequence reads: CASSLPPGLEAFF. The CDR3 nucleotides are TGTGCCAGCAGCTTACCCCCAGGCTTGGAAGCTTTCTTT. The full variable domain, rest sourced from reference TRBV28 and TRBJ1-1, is DVKVTQSSRYLVKRTGEKVFLECVQDMDHENMFWYRQDPGLGLRLIYFSYDVKMKEKGDIPEGYSVSREKKERFSLILESASTNQTSMYLCASSLPPGLEAFFGQGTRLTVV.

The CDR3 loop reads CAIRRTRSDEQFF. For the CDR3, the DNA is TGTGCCATCAGGCGGACCCGTTCCGATGAGCAGTTCTTC. The rearrangement uses TRBV28 and TRBJ2-1; D not resolved. Germline CDR1 MDHEN, CDR2 SYDVKM. Trimming cost V 10 bases and J 8 bases, with 18 bases left between them. This CDR3 is 13 amino acids long. The whole variable domain, filled in from reference TRBV28 and TRBJ2-1, reads DVKVTQSSRYLVKRTGEKVFLECVQDMDHENMFWYRQDPGLGLRLIYFSYDVKMKEKGDIPEGYSVSREKKERFSLILESASTNQTSMYLCAIRRTRSDEQFFGPGTRLTVL.

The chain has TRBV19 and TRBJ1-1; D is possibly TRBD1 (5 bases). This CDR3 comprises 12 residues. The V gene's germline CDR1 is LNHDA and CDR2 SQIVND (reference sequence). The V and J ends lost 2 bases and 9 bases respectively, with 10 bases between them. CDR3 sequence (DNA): TGTGCCAGTAGTATATCGCAGGGAAAAGCTTTCTTT. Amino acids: CASSISQGKAFF.

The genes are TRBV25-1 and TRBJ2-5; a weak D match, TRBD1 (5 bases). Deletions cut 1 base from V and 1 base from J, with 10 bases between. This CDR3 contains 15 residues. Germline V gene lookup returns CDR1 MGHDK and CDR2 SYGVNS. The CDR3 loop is CASSESWQGQETQYF. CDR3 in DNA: TGTGCCAGCAGTGAATCTTGGCAGGGCCAAGAGACCCAGTACTTC.

The CDR3 DNA reads TGTGCCAGCTCACCGCGACTAGAGACCTACGAGCAGTACTTC. Amino acids: CASSPRLETYEQYF. The chain uses TRBV18 and TRBJ2-7, with a possible D match to TRBD2 (6 bases). V was trimmed by 3 bases and J by 2 bases, leaving 11 bases between them. The germline gives CDR1 KGHSH, CDR2 LQKENI. The CDR3 is 14 amino acids.

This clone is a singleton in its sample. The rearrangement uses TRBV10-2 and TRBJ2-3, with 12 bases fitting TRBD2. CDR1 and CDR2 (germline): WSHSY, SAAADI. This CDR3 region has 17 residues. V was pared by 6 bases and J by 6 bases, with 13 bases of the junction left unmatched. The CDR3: CASRTSGSPQPADTQYF. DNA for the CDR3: TGCGCCAGCAGGACTAGCGGGAGCCCACAACCGGCGGATACGCAGTATTTT.

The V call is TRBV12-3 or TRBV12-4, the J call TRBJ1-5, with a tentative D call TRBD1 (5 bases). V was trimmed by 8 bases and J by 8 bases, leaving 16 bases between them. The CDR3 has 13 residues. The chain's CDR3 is CASVEGRWKPQHF. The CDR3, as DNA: TGTGCCAGCGTAGAGGGGCGGTGGAAGCCCCAGCATTTT.

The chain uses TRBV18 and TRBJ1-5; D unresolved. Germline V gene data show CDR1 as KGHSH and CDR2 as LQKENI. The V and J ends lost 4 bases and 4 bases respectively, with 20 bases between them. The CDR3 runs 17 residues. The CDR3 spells CASSHRSIVRVNQPQHF. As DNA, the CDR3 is TGTGCCAGCTCACACCGCTCCATAGTCCGAGTTAATCAGCCCCAGCATTTT.

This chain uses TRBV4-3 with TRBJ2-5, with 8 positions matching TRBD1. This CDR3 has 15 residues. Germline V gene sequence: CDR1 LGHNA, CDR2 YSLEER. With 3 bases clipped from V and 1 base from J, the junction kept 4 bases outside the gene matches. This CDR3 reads CASSHGDRTQETQYF. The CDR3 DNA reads TGCGCCAGCAGCCACGGGGACAGGACCCAAGAGACCCAGTACTTC.

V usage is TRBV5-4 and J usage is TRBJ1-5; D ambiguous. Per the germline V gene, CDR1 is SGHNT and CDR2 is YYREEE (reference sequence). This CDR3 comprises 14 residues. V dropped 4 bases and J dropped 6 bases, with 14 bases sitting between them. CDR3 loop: CASSQGGFGQPQHF. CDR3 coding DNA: TGTGCCAGCAGCCAAGGAGGATTTGGTCAGCCCCAGCATTTT.

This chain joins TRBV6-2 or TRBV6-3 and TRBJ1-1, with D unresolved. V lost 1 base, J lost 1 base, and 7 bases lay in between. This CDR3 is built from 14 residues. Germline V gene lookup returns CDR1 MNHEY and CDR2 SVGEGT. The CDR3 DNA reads TGTGCCAGCAGTTACTTGGCACCGAACACTGAAGCTTTCTTT. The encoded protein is CASSYLAPNTEAFF.

The CDR3 region is CASSQGQGLETQYF. CDR3 sequence (DNA): TGCGCCAGCAGCCAAGGACAGGGTCTAGAGACCCAGTACTTC. The chain has TRBV4-3 and TRBJ2-5; 7 bases are shared with TRBD1. The CDR3 consists of 14 residues. Losses at the gene ends were 1 base for V and 4 bases for J; bases not matched to a gene: 3. CDR1 and CDR2 from the germline V gene are LGHNA and YSLEER.

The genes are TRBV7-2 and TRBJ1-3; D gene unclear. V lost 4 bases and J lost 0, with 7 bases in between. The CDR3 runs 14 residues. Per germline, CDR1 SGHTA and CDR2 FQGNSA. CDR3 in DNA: TGTGCCAGCAGCTCCGGAAACTCTGGAAACACCATATATTTT. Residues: CASSSGNSGNTIYF.

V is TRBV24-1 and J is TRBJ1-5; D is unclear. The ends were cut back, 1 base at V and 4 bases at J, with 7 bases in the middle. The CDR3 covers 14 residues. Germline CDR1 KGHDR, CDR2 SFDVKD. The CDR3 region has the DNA TGTGCCACCAGTGATTTAGGGCCTAATCAGCCCCAGCATTTT. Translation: CATSDLGPNQPQHF.

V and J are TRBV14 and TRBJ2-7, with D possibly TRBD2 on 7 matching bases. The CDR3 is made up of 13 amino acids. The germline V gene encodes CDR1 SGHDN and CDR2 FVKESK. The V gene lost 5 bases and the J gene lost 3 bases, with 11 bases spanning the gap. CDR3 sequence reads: CASSERGGYEQYF. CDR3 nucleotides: TGTGCCAGCAGCGAAAGGGGGGGCTACGAGCAGTACTTC.